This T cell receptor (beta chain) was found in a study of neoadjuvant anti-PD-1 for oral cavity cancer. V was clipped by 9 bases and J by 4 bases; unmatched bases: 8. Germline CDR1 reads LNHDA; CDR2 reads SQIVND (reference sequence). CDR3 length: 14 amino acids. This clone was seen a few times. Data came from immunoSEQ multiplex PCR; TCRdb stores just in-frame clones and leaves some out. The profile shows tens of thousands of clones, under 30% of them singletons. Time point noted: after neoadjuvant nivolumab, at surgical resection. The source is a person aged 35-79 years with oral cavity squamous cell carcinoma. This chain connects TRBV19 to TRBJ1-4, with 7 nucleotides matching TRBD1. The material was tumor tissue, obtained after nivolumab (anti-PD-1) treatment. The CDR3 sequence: CASRTGDLNEKLFF. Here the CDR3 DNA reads TGTGCCAGCAGAACAGGGGATCTTAATGAAAAACTGTTTTTT.